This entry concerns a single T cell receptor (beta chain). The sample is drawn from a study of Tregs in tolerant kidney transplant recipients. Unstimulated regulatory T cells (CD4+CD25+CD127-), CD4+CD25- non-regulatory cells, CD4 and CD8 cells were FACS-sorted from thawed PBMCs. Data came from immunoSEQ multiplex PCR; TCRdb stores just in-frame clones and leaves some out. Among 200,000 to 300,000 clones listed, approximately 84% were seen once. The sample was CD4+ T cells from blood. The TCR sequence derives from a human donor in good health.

The CDR3 DNA follows: TGCGCCAGCTCAACACAGGGGGCAGACAATGAGCAGTTCTTC. It specifies CASSTQGADNEQFF. The chain links TRBV5-1 to TRBJ2-1; the match to TRBD1 covers 9 bases. The germline V gene encodes CDR1 SGHRS and CDR2 YFSETQ. The CDR3 loop spans 14 amino acids. V dropped 7 bases and J dropped 5; count of bases not matched to a gene: 7. The full variable domain, in which reference TRBV5-1 and TRBJ2-1 provide the parts outside the CDR3, is KAGVTQTPRYLIKTRGQQVTLSCSPISGHRSVSWYQQTPGQGLQFLFEYFSETQRNKGNFPGRFSGRQFSNSRSEMNVSTLELGDSALYLCASSTQGADNEQFFGPGTRLTVL.